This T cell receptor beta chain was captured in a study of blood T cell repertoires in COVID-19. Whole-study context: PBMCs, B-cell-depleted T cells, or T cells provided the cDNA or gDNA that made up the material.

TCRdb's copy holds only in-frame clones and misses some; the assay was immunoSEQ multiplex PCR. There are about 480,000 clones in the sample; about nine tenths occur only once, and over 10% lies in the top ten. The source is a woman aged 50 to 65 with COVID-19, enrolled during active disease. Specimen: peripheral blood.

In DNA form, the CDR3 reads TGTGCCAGCAGTGAAGATGGGGCAGCCAATCAGCCCCAGCATTTT. Encoded protein: CASSEDGAANQPQHF. J is TRBJ1-5 and V is TRBV6-1; weak D call: TRBD1 (5 bases). Between the trimmed V and J ends, which lost 1 base and 3 bases, there was a span of 10 bases. The CDR3 extends over 15 amino acids. Germline loops: CDR1 MNHNS, CDR2 SASEGT.